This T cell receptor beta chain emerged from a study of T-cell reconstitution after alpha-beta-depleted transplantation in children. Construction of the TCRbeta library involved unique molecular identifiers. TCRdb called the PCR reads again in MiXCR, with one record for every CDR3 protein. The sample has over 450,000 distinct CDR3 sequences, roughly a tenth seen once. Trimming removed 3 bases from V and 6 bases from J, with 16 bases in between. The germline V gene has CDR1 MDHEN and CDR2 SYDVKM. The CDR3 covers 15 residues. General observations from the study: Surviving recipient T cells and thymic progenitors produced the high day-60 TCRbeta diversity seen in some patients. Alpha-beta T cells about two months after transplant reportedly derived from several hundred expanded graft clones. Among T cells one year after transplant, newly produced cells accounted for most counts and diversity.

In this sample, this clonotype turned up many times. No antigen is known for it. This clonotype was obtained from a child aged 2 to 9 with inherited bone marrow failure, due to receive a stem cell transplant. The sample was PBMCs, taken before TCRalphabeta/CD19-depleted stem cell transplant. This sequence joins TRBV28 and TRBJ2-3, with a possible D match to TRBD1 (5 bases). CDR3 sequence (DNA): TGTGCCAGCAGTTTCCCCGGCAGGGATGGGGATACGCAGTATTTT. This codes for CASSFPGRDGDTQYF.